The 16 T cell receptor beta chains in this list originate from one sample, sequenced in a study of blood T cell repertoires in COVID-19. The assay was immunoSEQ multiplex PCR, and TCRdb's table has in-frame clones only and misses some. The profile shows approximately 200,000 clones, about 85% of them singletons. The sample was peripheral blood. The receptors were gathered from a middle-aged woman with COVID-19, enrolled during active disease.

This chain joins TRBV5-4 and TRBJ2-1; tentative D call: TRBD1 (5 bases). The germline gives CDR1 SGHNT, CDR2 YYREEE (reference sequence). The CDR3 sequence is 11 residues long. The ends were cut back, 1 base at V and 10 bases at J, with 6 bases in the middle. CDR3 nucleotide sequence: TGTGCCAGCAGCTTGAACAGGGAGCAGTTCTTC. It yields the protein CASSLNREQFF.

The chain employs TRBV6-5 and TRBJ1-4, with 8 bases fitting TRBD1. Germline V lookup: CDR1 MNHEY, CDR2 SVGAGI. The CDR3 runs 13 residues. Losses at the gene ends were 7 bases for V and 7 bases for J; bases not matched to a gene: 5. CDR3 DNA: TGTGCCAGCAAGTTTACAGGGGGTGAAAAACTGTTTTTT. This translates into CASKFTGGEKLFF.

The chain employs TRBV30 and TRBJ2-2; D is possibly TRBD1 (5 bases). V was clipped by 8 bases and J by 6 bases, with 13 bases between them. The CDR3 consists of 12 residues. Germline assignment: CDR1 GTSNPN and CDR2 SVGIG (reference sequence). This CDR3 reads CAASRGPGELFF. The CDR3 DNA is TGTGCCGCCTCTAGGGGTCCCGGGGAGCTGTTTTTT. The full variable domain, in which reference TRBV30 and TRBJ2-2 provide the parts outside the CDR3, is SQTIHQWPATLVQPVGSPLSLECTVEGTSNPNLYWYRQAAGRGLQLLFYSVGIGQISSEVPQNLSASRPQDRQFILSSKKLLLSDSGFYLCAASRGPGELFFGEGSRLTVL.

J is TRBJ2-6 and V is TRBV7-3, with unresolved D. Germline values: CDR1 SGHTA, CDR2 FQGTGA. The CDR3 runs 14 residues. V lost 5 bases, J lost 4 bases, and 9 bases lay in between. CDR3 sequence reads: CASSQASGANVLTF. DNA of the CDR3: TGTGCCAGCAGCCAGGCGTCCGGGGCCAACGTCCTGACTTTC.

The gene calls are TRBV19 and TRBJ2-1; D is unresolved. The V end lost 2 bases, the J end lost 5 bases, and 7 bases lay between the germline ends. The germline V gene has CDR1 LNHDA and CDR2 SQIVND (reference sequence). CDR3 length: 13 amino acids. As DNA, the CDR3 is TGTGCCAGTAGTATAACAAATAACAATGAGCAGTTCTTC. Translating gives CASSITNNNEQFF. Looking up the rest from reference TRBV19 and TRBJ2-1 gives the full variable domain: DGGITQSPKYLFRKEGQNVTLSCEQNLNHDAMYWYRQDPGQGLRLIYYSQIVNDFQKGDIAEGYSVSREKKESFPLTVTSAQKNPTAFYLCASSITNNNEQFFGPGTRLTVL.

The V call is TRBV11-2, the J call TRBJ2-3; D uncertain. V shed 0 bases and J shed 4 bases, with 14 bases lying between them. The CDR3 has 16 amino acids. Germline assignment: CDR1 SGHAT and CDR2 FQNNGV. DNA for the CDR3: TGTGCCAGCAGCTTAGAGGTCGGCGGTGGCGCAGATACGCAGTATTTT. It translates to CASSLEVGGGADTQYF.

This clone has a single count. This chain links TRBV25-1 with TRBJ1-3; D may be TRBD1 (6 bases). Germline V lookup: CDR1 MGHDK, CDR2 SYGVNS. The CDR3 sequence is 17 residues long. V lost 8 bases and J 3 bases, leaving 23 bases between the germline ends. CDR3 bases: TGTGCCAGCGCCCCGCAGCAAAAGGGGGAAAGTGGAAACACCATATATTTT. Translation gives CASAPQQKGESGNTIYF.

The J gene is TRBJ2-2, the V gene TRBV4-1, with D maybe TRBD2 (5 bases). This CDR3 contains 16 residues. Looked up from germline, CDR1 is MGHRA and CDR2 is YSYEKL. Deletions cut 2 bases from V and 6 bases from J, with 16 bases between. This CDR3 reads CASSQSQDLRAGELFF. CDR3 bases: TGCGCCAGCAGCCAATCCCAGGACTTGAGGGCCGGGGAGCTGTTTTTT.

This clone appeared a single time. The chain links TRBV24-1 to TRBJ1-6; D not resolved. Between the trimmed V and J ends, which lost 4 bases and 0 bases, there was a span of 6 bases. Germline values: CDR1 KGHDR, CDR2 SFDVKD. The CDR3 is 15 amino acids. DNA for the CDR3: TGTGCCACCAGTGACCGGGGCTCCTATAATTCACCCCTCCACTTT. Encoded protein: CATSDRGSYNSPLHF.

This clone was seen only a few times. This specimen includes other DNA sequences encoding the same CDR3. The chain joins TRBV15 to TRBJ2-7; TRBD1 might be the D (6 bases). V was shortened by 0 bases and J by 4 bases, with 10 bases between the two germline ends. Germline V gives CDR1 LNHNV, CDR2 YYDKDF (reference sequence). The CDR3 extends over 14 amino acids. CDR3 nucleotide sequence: TGTGCCACCAGCAGAGACCAGGGGCCGTACGAGCAGTACTTC. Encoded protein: CATSRDQGPYEQYF.

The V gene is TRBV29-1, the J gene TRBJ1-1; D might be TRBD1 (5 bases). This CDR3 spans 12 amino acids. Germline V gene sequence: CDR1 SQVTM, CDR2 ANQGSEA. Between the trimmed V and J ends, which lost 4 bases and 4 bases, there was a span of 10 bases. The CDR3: CSVVPGGTEAFF. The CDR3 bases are TGCAGCGTTGTTCCGGGGGGCACTGAAGCTTTCTTT. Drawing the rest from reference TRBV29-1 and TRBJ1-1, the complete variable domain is SAVISQKPSRDICQRGTSLTIQCQVDSQVTMMFWYRQQPGQSLTLIATANQGSEATYESGFVIDKFPISRPNLTFSTLTVSNMSPEDSSIYLCSVVPGGTEAFFGQGTRLTVV.

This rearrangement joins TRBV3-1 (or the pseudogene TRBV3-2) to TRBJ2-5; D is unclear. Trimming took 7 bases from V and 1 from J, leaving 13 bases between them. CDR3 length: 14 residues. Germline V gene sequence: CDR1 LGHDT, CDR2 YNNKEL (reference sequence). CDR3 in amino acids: CASMPRGLQETQYF. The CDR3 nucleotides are TGTGCCAGCATGCCCAGAGGCCTCCAAGAGACCCAGTACTTC.

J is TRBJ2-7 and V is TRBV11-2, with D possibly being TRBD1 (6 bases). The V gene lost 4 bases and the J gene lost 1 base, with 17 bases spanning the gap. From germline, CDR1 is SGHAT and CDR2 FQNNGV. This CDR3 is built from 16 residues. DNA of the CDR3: TGTGCCAGCAGCTCCTTCACCGGGACATTTTCCTACGAGCAGTACTTC. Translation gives CASSSFTGTFSYEQYF.

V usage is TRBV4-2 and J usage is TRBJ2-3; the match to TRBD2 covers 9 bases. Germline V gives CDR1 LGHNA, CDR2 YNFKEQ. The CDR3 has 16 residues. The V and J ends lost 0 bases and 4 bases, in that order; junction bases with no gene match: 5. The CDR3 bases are TGTGCCAGCAGCCAAGAAGCAGCGGGGGGACCAGATACGCAGTATTTT. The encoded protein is CASSQEAAGGPDTQYF.

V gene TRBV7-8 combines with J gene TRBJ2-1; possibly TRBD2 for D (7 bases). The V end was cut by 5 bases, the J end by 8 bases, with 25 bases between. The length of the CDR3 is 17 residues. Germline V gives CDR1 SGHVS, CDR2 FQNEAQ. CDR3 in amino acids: CASSPRPGAGVLDEQFF. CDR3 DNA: TGTGCCAGCAGCCCCCGCCCGGGGGCGGGGGTTTTGGATGAGCAGTTCTTC.

This CDR3 is CASSHRQGAEYEQYF. The CDR3, as DNA: TGTGCCAGCAGCCACCGACAGGGGGCCGAATACGAGCAGTACTTC. V usage is TRBV9 and J usage is TRBJ2-7; 10 bases fit TRBD1. There are 15 residues in the CDR3. Germline values: CDR1 SGDLS, CDR2 YYNGEE. Germline trimming cut 4 bases from V and 4 bases from J; bases unmatched to any gene: 8. Looking up the rest from reference TRBV9 and TRBJ2-7 gives the full variable domain: DSGVTQTPKHLITATGQRVTLRCSPRSGDLSVYWYQQSLDQGLQFLIQYYNGEERAKGNILERFSAQQFPDLHSELNLSSLELGDSALYFCASSHRQGAEYEQYFGPGTRLTVT.